Reported below is one T cell receptor (beta chain). Its antigen specificity is not known. No clone much larger than this one lies a single base away; base qualities are absent. The record originates from a study of cytomegalovirus exposure and HLA in healthy donors (dated by TCRdb to about 2017). Study-level background: According to a later analysis, the approximately 120 validation repertoires were produced on the same platform as the 666 repertoires of the first cohort. In addition to the first cohort of several hundred subjects, a separate validation cohort of approximately 110 different subjects was used. High-throughput TCR immunosequencing, statistical association of individual TCRs with disease status, and machine learning were combined to predict cytomegalovirus infection status. The aim of the study was to test whether cataloging public T cell receptors could identify signatures of past pathogen exposure.

The CDR3 sequence holds 16 residues, the cysteine and phenylalanine included. Only the CDR3 part of the read is kept: 48 bases, read in frame from the first base. The germline V gene (reference sequence) supplies CDR1 SGHNT and CDR2 YYREEE. V and J are trimmed by 4 bases and 1 base, and the gene matches miss 10 bases of the junction. The donors belonged to the validation cohort of over a hundred subjects, which was separate from the roughly 670-subject first cohort. The library was generated by the immunoSEQ multiplex PCR assay. Concerning the study's data processing: A statistical classification framework was built to diagnose cytomegalovirus status from the catalog of TCR beta chain sequences. TCRdb's version of the immuneACCESS table is confined to in-frame rearrangements and falls short of the full clone set. An unresolved V gene accounts for under half of the shortfall where checked; the remainder is of unknown origin. From that table come the V and J calls and clone size; the DNA was used to work out D and trimming. The sample profile shows about 260,000 clones; roughly 87% of them were found once. Jointly, the top ten make up approximately 3% of the sample.

Study-wide conclusions, independent of this receptor: The authors suggested that the approach could potentially be extended to other disease states and immunological phenotypes. Three of the identified cytomegalovirus-associated TCR beta chains were confirmed in vitro to be specific for cytomegalovirus antigens. All 110 or so repertoires were used to score co-occurrence in the validation cohort in a later analysis, because that analysis had no HLA typing for the cohort. Subsequent analysis determined that TCRs grouped into clusters in the first cohort also showed a tendency toward co-occurrence across the 130 or so validation repertoires, and 94% of cluster scores exceeded 0. While some public TCRs were present in many individuals, most TCR sequences turned up only very rarely across donors. Cytomegalovirus status was reported to be diagnosed by the classifier with high specificity and sensitivity in both the original and validation cohorts. The study listed approximately 160 TCR beta chains as associated with cytomegalovirus.

The receptor chain draws on TRBV5-4 and TRBJ1-1; TRBD1 agrees with 7 junctional bases. This receptor was taken from a woman in her thirties in good health and CMV-seronegative. What was sequenced was PBMCs. This receptor carries the CDR3 CASSTTGDFGNTEAFF. DNA sequence: TGTGCCAGCAGCACCACAGGGGATTTCGGGAACACTGAAGCTTTCTTT.